This TCR beta chain was obtained from a study of control samples from healthy donors and cancer patients (dated by TCRdb to 2020 to 2021). Libraries were built with the immunoSEQ multiplex PCR assay. In TCRdb, the immuneACCESS table is reduced to in-frame sequences with V and J assigned. These tables do not hold every clone; where another copy was compared, an unresolved V gene accounts for under half, and the others remain unexplained. The sample contains tens of thousands of clones, 75% to 95% of them found a single time. The top ten hold 15% to 20% of the sample. CDR3 length: 15 amino acids, cysteine to phenylalanine. The read is trimmed to its CDR3 DNA, 45 bases read in frame from base 1. Concerning this clone: No antigen is known for it. Base-call qualities are not available, and no considerably larger clone is one nucleotide away.

Sequenced material: blood. The source is a man aged 45-65 years in good health. The V and J genes are TRBV21-1 and TRBJ2-7. TRBV21-1 is deemed a pseudogene. The DNA is TGTGCCAGCAGCAAAGACCCGGGGGCGGACTACGAGCAGTACTTC. It is translated as CASSKDPGADYEQYF.